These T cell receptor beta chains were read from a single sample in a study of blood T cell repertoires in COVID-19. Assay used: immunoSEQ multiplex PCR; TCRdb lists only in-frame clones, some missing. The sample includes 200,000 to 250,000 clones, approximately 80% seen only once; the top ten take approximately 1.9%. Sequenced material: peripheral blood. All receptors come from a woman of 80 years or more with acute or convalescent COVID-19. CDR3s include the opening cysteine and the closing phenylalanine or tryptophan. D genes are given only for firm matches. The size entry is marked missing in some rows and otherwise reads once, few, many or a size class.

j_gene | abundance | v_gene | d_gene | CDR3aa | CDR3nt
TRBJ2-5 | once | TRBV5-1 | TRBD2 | CASSPRGAGGPGQETQYF | TGCGCCAGCAGCCCCCGAGGGGCGGGAGGGCCGGGGCAAGAGACCCAGTACTTC
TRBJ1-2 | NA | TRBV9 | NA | CAGQERQFKKYGYTF | TGTGCCGGCCAAGAGAGGCAGTTTAAAAAATATGGCTACACCTTC
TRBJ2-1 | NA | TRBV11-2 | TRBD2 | CASSLTSGTYNEQFF | TGTGCCAGCAGCCTGACTAGCGGGACCTACAATGAGCAGTTCTTC
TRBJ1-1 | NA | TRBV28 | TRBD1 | CASSPAGQGYTEAFF | TGTGCCAGCAGTCCCGCGGGACAGGGATACACTGAAGCTTTCTTT
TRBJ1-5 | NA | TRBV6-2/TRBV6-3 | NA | CASSSRPGRVQPQHF | TGTGCCAGCAGTTCCCGACCGGGGAGGGTACAGCCCCAGCATTTT
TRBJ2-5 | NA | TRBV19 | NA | CASSKPGPGDVETQYF | TGTGCCAGTAGTAAGCCGGGACCGGGGGATGTAGAGACCCAGTACTTC
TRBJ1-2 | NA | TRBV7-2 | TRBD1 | CASSLNQGANYGYTF | TGTGCCAGCAGCTTGAATCAGGGGGCCAACTATGGCTACACCTTC
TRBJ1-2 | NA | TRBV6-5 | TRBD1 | CASFHRQGAGGYTF | TGTGCCAGTTTCCACCGACAGGGGGCCGGTGGCTACACCTTC
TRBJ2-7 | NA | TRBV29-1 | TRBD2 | CSVEVTWTSGPPGEQYF | TGCAGCGTTGAAGTTACGTGGACTAGCGGGCCCCCCGGCGAGCAGTACTTC
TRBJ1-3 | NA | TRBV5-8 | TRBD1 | CASSLPGQGTGAGNTIYF | TGTGCCAGCAGCTTGCCCGGCCAAGGGACAGGGGCTGGAAACACCATATATTTT
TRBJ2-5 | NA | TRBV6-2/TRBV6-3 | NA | CASSSRGRKTQYF | TGTGCCAGCAGTTCCCGGGGAAGGAAGACCCAGTACTTC
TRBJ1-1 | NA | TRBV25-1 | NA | CASSAPEAHTEAFF | TGTGCCAGCAGCGCACCAGAGGCCCACACTGAAGCTTTCTTT
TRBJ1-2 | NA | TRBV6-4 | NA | CASPSGQLGLANYGYTF | TGTGCCAGTCCGAGTGGGCAGTTGGGCTTAGCTAACTATGGCTACACCTTC